The 31 T cell receptor beta chains listed next were all sequenced from one sample in a study of identical twins. TCRdb redid the calling of the 5' RACE reads with MiXCR, one entry per CDR3 protein. Of about 340,000 distinct CDR3 sequences listed, 12% are singletons. These data also formed part of another study, on yellow fever vaccine responses in identical twins.

The sequencing input was CD8+ T cells sorted from blood. These receptors originate from a woman under 30 in good health.

The rearrangement links TRBV20-1 to TRBJ2-2; 10 bases line up with TRBD2. CDR3 size: 15 residues. Germline loops: CDR1 DFQATT, CDR2 SNEGSKA (reference sequence). V trimming: 3 bases; J trimming: 1 base; junction bases outside the gene matches: 2. The DNA for the CDR3 is TGCAGTGCTAGTAGCGGGGGGCTGAACACCGGGGAGCTGTTTTTT. As protein: CSASSGGLNTGELFF.

This clonotype was counted at least ten times. The chain carries TRBV11-2 and TRBJ2-2; maybe TRBD1 (6 bases). CDR3 length: 15 amino acids. V was shortened by 5 bases and J by 2 bases, with 12 bases between the two germline ends. The germline CDR1 and CDR2 sequences are SGHAT and FQNNGV. The CDR3 is CASSGTGRNTGELFF. CDR3 nucleotide sequence: TGTGCCAGCAGCGGTACAGGGCGCAACACCGGGGAGCTGTTTTTT. The full variable domain, in which reference TRBV11-2 and TRBJ2-2 provide the parts outside the CDR3, is EAGVAQSPRYKIIEKRQSVAFWCNPISGHATLYWYQQILGQGPKLLIQFQNNGVVDDSQLPKDRFSAERLKGVDSTLKIQPAKLEDSAVYLCASSGTGRNTGELFFGEGSRLTVL.

This clonotype occurred many times. V gene TRBV4-1 combines with J gene TRBJ2-2; 7 positions match TRBD1. V shed 3 bases and J 11 bases; nucleotides not matched to a gene: 6. The CDR3 contains 13 residues. Germline values: CDR1 MGHRA, CDR2 YSYEKL. The CDR3, as DNA: TGCGCCAGCAGCCAGTCGGTAGGGGGCGAGCTGTTTTTT. It specifies CASSQSVGGELFF.

This clonotype came up many times. The chain combines TRBV7-9 with TRBJ2-2, with 8 bases identical to TRBD2. Germline assignment: CDR1 SEHNR and CDR2 FQNEAQ (reference sequence). The J segment lost 4 bases and the V segment lost 2 bases, leaving 6 bases of the junction unmatched. The CDR3 is made up of 16 amino acids. Here the CDR3 DNA reads TGTGCCAGCAGCTTAAAAGAGGCGGGAGGCACCGGGGAGCTGTTTTTT. Translation: CASSLKEAGGTGELFF. The full variable domain, in which reference TRBV7-9 and TRBJ2-2 provide the parts outside the CDR3, is DTGVSQNPRHKITKRGQNVTFRCDPISEHNRLYWYRQTLGQGPEFLTYFQNEAQLEKSRLLSDRFSAERPKGSFSTLEIQRTEQGDSAMYLCASSLKEAGGTGELFFGEGSRLTVL.

The genes are TRBV4-1 and TRBJ2-1; D may match TRBD1 or TRBD2 (5 bases each). The V end lost 3 bases, the J end lost 3 bases, and 27 bases lay between the germline ends. The CDR3 extends over 20 amino acids. Germline-derived CDR1 and CDR2 are MGHRA and YSYEKL. The DNA for the CDR3 is TGCGCCAGCAGCCACCGGGCAGGGAACCTTTTGACTACCAACTACAATGAGCAGTTCTTC. As protein: CASSHRAGNLLTTNYNEQFF.

In its sample, this clonotype was seen a few times. The rearrangement links TRBV7-8 to TRBJ2-1; 11 bases match TRBD2. The length of the CDR3 is 16 residues. Unmatched junction bases numbered 6, after V lost 5 bases and J lost 3 bases. The V gene's germline CDR1 is SGHVS and CDR2 FQNEAQ. The CDR3 nucleotides are TGTGCCAGCAGCATAATAGCGGGAGGGATCTACAATGAGCAGTTCTTC. As protein: CASSIIAGGIYNEQFF. Full variable domain (remainder filled in from reference TRBV7-8 and TRBJ2-1): GAGVSQSPRYKVAKRGQDVALRCDPISGHVSLFWYQQALGQGPEFLTYFQNEAQLDKSGLPSDRFFAERPEGSVSTLKIQRTQQEDSAVYLCASSIIAGGIYNEQFFGPGTRLTVL.

This clonotype came up a few times. V is TRBV7-2 and J is TRBJ2-7; 7 bases align to TRBD1. The germline V gene encodes CDR1 SGHTA and CDR2 FQGNSA. The J segment lost 3 bases and the V segment lost 7 bases, leaving 6 bases of the junction unmatched. The CDR3 extends over 13 amino acids. The CDR3 coding sequence is TGTGCCAGCAAGGACAGGACGATCTACGAGCAGTACTTC. Translation: CASKDRTIYEQYF.

Many counts were recorded for this clonotype. The CDR3 coding sequence is TGCGCCAGCAGCTGGAGGCTTCTGGGACTAGCCGACACCGGGGAGCTGTTTTTT. Amino acids: CASSWRLLGLADTGELFF. V and J are TRBV5-1 and TRBJ2-2; 9 bases match TRBD2. Germline V lookup: CDR1 SGHRS, CDR2 YFSETQ. This CDR3 contains 18 residues. Trimming took 3 bases from V and 3 from J; bases not matched to a gene: 12.

This chain joins TRBV5-1 and TRBJ1-2; a weak D match, TRBD1 (5 bases). V was clipped by 2 bases and J by 4 bases, with 9 bases between them. The V gene's germline CDR1 is SGHRS and CDR2 YFSETQ. CDR3 length equals 13 residues. The CDR3, as DNA: TGCGCCAGCAGCTTAGCGACAGCCTATGGCTACACCTTC. Protein: CASSLATAYGYTF.

In this sample, this clonotype turned up many times. The chain recombines TRBV4-2 with TRBJ2-5; 10 bases align to TRBD2. V was clipped by 4 bases and J by 3 bases; unmatched bases: 8. This CDR3 is built from 16 residues. Germline V CDR1 and CDR2: LGHNA, YNFKEQ. CDR3 bases: TGTGCCAGCAGCCGGAACCTAGCGGGGGAAAAAGAGACCCAGTACTTC. Its protein is CASSRNLAGEKETQYF.

This chain joins TRBV7-9 and TRBJ2-7, with D perhaps TRBD2 (5 bases). V shed 3 bases and J shed 4 bases, with 13 bases lying between them. The CDR3 runs 14 residues. Germline V gives CDR1 SEHNR, CDR2 FQNEAQ (reference sequence). The CDR3 region is CASSFDYRPYEQYF. CDR3 DNA sequence: TGTGCCAGCAGCTTTGACTACCGACCTTACGAGCAGTACTTC.

This rearrangement joins TRBV7-6 to TRBJ1-5; D ambiguous. The CDR3 is made up of 15 amino acids. Trimming removed 4 bases from V and 0 bases from J, with 10 bases in between. CDR1 is SGHVS and CDR2 is FNYEAQ in the germline V gene. CDR3 sequence reads: CASSSVANSNQPQHF. For the CDR3, the DNA is TGTGCCAGCAGCTCCGTAGCTAATAGCAATCAGCCCCAGCATTTT.

The rearrangement uses TRBV7-9 and TRBJ2-6; D gene unclear. Trimming pared 5 bases from V and 0 bases from J, leaving 8 bases between. This CDR3 spans 15 amino acids. Germline CDR1 SEHNR, CDR2 FQNEAQ (reference sequence). The CDR3 nucleotides read TGTGCCAGCAGCACTGTAAGCTCTGGGGCCAACGTCCTGACTTTC. Translating gives CASSTVSSGANVLTF. The full variable domain, rest sourced from reference TRBV7-9 and TRBJ2-6, is DTGVSQNPRHKITKRGQNVTFRCDPISEHNRLYWYRQTLGQGPEFLTYFQNEAQLEKSRLLSDRFSAERPKGSFSTLEIQRTEQGDSAMYLCASSTVSSGANVLTFGAGSRLTVL.

The rearrangement links TRBV6-5 to TRBJ2-7; 7 positions match TRBD2. CDR1 is MNHEY and CDR2 is SVGAGI in the germline V gene. The V and J ends lost 2 bases and 2 bases, in that order; junction bases with no gene match: 6. The CDR3 totals 15 residues. This chain's CDR3 is CASSYGGSRPYEQYF. CDR3 bases: TGTGCCAGCAGTTACGGCGGGAGCCGCCCCTACGAGCAGTACTTC.

This clonotype has ten or more counts. The chain has TRBV12-3 or TRBV12-4 and TRBJ1-2; D not certain. The V end was cut by 3 bases, the J end by 4 bases, with 15 bases between. This CDR3 has 15 amino acids. CDR3 nucleotides: TGTGCCAGCAGTTTTAGCGGGGATAAAGGCTATGGCTACACCTTC. Residues: CASSFSGDKGYGYTF.

The chain uses TRBV7-6 and TRBJ2-1; 8 bases are a match to TRBD1. Looked up from germline, CDR1 is SGHVS and CDR2 is FNYEAQ. There are 15 residues in the CDR3. J gave up 7 bases and V 3 bases, and 8 bases lay outside the gene matches. As DNA, the CDR3 is TGTGCCAGCAGCTTGATGAAGGACAGGGTGAATGAGCAGTTCTTC. It specifies CASSLMKDRVNEQFF.

This clonotype was picked up a small number of times. This chain links TRBV15 with TRBJ1-1; 7 positions agree with TRBD1. V lost 3 bases to trimming and J lost 3 bases; unmatched junction nucleotides: 4. CDR1 and CDR2 from the germline V gene are LNHNV and YYDKDF (reference sequence). CDR3 length equals 14 residues. The CDR3 nucleotides are TGTGCCACCAGCAGGGAGGGGGCCTACACTGAAGCTTTCTTT. Translation: CATSREGAYTEAFF.

This clonotype was counted a few times. The chain carries TRBV6-5 and TRBJ2-1; 10 positions agree with TRBD1. This CDR3 is 16 amino acids long. Germline CDR1 and CDR2: MNHEY and SVGAGI. Trimming took 6 bases from V and 6 from J; bases not matched to a gene: 11. The CDR3 DNA is TGTGCCAGCAGCTACACCGCCGGGACAGGGGTCAATGAGCAGTTCTTC. Translation gives CASSYTAGTGVNEQFF.

This chain uses TRBV4-1 with TRBJ2-5, with a possible D match to TRBD2 (6 bases). The CDR3 has 14 amino acids. V lost 3 bases and J 1 base, leaving 9 bases between the germline ends. Looked up from germline, CDR1 is MGHRA and CDR2 is YSYEKL. As DNA, the CDR3 is TGCGCCAGCAGCCACGGAGGGATCCAAGAGACCCAGTACTTC. It codes for CASSHGGIQETQYF.

This clonotype was found a few times. V usage is TRBV6-2 or TRBV6-3 and J usage is TRBJ1-1; unclear D gene. CDR1 and CDR2 from the germline V gene are MNHEY and SVGEGT. Trimming left V 5 bases short and J 8 bases short, with 9 bases between. This CDR3 is 11 amino acids long. The CDR3 DNA reads TGTGCCAGCAGTGCTGCGGGGGAAGCTTTCTTT. This encodes CASSAAGEAFF.

The chain uses TRBV6-5 and TRBJ1-1, with a tentative D call TRBD1 (5 bases). Looked up from germline, CDR1 is MNHEY and CDR2 is SVGAGI. CDR3 size: 14 residues. V was cut by 2 bases and J by 7 bases, with 14 bases left in between. CDR3 loop: CASSYNTGLNEAFF. For the CDR3, the DNA is TGTGCCAGCAGTTACAATACAGGACTGAATGAAGCTTTCTTT.

V is TRBV7-8 and J is TRBJ2-5, with 12 bases matching TRBD2. The junction had 6 bases not matched to a gene; V was cut back by 2 bases and J by 5 bases. Germline V lookup: CDR1 SGHVS, CDR2 FQNEAQ. The CDR3 contains 16 residues. In DNA, the CDR3 is TGTGCCAGCAGCTTAAGACTAGCGGGGGTATTGGAGACCCAGTACTTC. It encodes CASSLRLAGVLETQYF.

Ten or more counts support this clonotype. The chain combines TRBV5-6 with TRBJ2-1, with 13 bases fitting TRBD2. Germline V gene lookup returns CDR1 SGHDT and CDR2 YYEEEE. Trimming cost V 4 bases and J 8 bases; bases outside gene matches: 12. The CDR3 is 17 residues long. This chain's CDR3 is CASSEIGTSGIQHEQFF. The CDR3, as DNA: TGTGCCAGCAGCGAGATAGGGACTAGCGGGATCCAGCATGAGCAGTTCTTC.

This clonotype was observed a handful of times. The V gene is TRBV28, the J gene TRBJ1-6; D is ambiguous. V was shortened by 7 bases and J by 3 bases, with 16 bases between the two germline ends. Germline V gene lookup returns CDR1 MDHEN and CDR2 SYDVKM. This CDR3 is built from 16 residues. Here the CDR3 DNA reads TGTGCCAGCATTTCCATCGAGGGCCTCTATAATTCACCCCTCCACTTT. This codes for CASISIEGLYNSPLHF.

This clonotype was seen repeatedly, ten times or more. The chain joins TRBV7-2 to TRBJ2-2; 8 nucleotides agree with TRBD2. Germline V gene data show CDR1 as SGHTA and CDR2 as FQGNSA. The junction had 9 bases not matched to a gene; V was cut back by 7 bases and J by 2 bases. The CDR3 contains 16 residues. CDR3 protein: CASIGGVLFNTGELFF. The CDR3 DNA reads TGTGCCAGCATCGGGGGGGTACTCTTTAACACCGGGGAGCTGTTTTTT. Together with reference TRBV7-2 and TRBJ2-2, the CDR3 gives the full variable domain: GAGVSQSPSNKVTEKGKDVELRCDPISGHTALYWYRQSLGQGLEFLIYFQGNSAPDKSGLPSDRFSAERTGGSVSTLTIQRTQQEDSAVYLCASIGGVLFNTGELFFGEGSRLTVL.

This clonotype was detected only a few times. The genes are TRBV27 and TRBJ2-7; TRBD1 is a possible D gene (6 bases). Germline CDR1 is MNHEY and CDR2 is SMNVEV (reference sequence). The CDR3 runs 14 residues. Between the trimmed V and J ends, which lost 6 bases and 3 bases, there was a span of 15 bases. DNA for the CDR3: TGTGCCAGCAGCGTTTCGGACAGTTACTACGAGCAGTACTTC. Amino acid sequence: CASSVSDSYYEQYF.

The chain combines TRBV6-5 with TRBJ2-1; possible D gene TRBD2, 7 bases. CDR1 MNHEY and CDR2 SVGAGI come from the germline V gene. The CDR3 consists of 12 residues. In nucleotides, the CDR3 is TGTGCAGTTGGGGGAGGGGGCAATGAGCAGTTCTTC. It specifies CAVGGGGNEQFF.

This clonotype was observed a few times. The chain links TRBV12-3 or TRBV12-4 to TRBJ2-3, with 13 bases identical to TRBD2. CDR3 length: 18 residues. V gave up 5 bases and J gave up 0 bases; unmatched junction bases: 8. The CDR3 loop reads CASSVTSGRFLSTDTQYF. The CDR3 bases are TGTGCCAGCAGTGTGACTAGCGGGAGGTTTTTGAGCACAGATACGCAGTATTTT.

The chain recombines TRBV9 with TRBJ2-3; TRBD2 agrees at 9 bases. V lost 0 bases, J lost 6 bases, and 8 bases stayed unmatched. The V gene's germline CDR1 is SGDLS and CDR2 YYNGEE. The CDR3 runs to 16 residues. This chain's CDR3 is CASSVGGGGAEDTQYF. In DNA form, the CDR3 reads TGTGCCAGCAGCGTAGGCGGCGGGGGGGCCGAGGATACGCAGTATTTT. Full variable domain (missing parts from reference TRBV9 and TRBJ2-3): DSGVTQTPKHLITATGQRVTLRCSPRSGDLSVYWYQQSLDQGLQFLIQYYNGEERAKGNILERFSAQQFPDLHSELNLSSLELGDSALYFCASSVGGGGAEDTQYFGPGTRLTVL.

CDR3 region: CASSLSAGAGDTQYF. CDR3 sequence (DNA): TGTGCCAGCAGCTTATCCGCGGGAGCGGGAGATACGCAGTATTTT. The V gene is TRBV7-3, the J gene TRBJ2-3; 7 bases map to TRBD2. Germline values: CDR1 SGHTA, CDR2 FQGTGA. The trim removed 2 bases at V and 5 bases at J, leaving 7 bases unmatched. The CDR3 covers 15 residues.

This clonotype has at least ten counts. This chain links TRBV20-1 with TRBJ2-1, with 8 nucleotides matching TRBD1. The CDR3 covers 14 residues. CDR1 is DFQATT and CDR2 is SNEGSKA in the germline V gene (reference sequence). V dropped 6 bases and J dropped 0; count of bases not matched to a gene: 4. The CDR3 DNA sequence: TGCAGTGCGGGGGACAGGAGCTCCTACAATGAGCAGTTCTTC. Its translation: CSAGDRSSYNEQFF.